These 27 T cell receptor beta chains share one sample of origin, sequenced in a study of T cell responses to AZD1222 COVID-19 vaccine. Assay: immunoSEQ multiplex PCR; the TCRdb copy retains only in-frame clones and omits some. The profile shows some 130,000 clones, 75% to 90% of them singletons. Here the sequenced sample was peripheral blood, taken on day 0 of AZD1222 vaccination. These receptors originate from an adult in good health.

The chain has TRBV13 and TRBJ1-6; 7 nucleotides agree with TRBD1. CDR3 size: 15 residues. Germline CDR1 PRHDT, CDR2 FYEKMQ (reference sequence). The V gene end was trimmed by 5 bases and the J gene end by 6 bases; junction bases not matched to a gene: 7. This CDR3 is CASSPGGAGNSPLHF. DNA of the CDR3: TGTGCCAGCAGCCCAGGGGGGGCGGGTAATTCACCCCTCCACTTT.

The chain carries TRBV6-5 and TRBJ1-4; D perhaps matches TRBD1 (6 bases). The CDR3 covers 14 residues. Germline values: CDR1 MNHEY, CDR2 SVGAGI. V lost 7 bases to trimming and J lost 6 bases, with 15 bases between them. This chain's CDR3 is CASMDGGGDEKLFF. The CDR3 bases are TGTGCCAGCATGGACGGCGGGGGCGATGAAAAACTGTTTTTT.

The V call is TRBV5-1, the J call TRBJ1-3; unclear D gene. The CDR3 consists of 15 residues. The V gene's germline CDR1 is SGHRS and CDR2 YFSETQ. V was trimmed by 1 base and J by 3 bases, leaving 11 bases between them. The CDR3 loop is CASSLIGTHGNTIYF. The CDR3 bases are TGCGCCAGCAGCTTGATAGGAACACATGGAAACACCATATATTTT. Complete variable domain (other parts from reference TRBV5-1 and TRBJ1-3): KAGVTQTPRYLIKTRGQQVTLSCSPISGHRSVSWYQQTPGQGLQFLFEYFSETQRNKGNFPGRFSGRQFSNSRSEMNVSTLELGDSALYLCASSLIGTHGNTIYFGEGSWLTVV.

The genes are TRBV19 and TRBJ1-2; D might be TRBD1 (5 bases). Germline V gene sequence: CDR1 LNHDA, CDR2 SQIVND (reference sequence). V lost 7 bases and J 2 bases, leaving 17 bases between the germline ends. The CDR3 is 15 amino acids. CDR3 in amino acids: CASIKDGALNYGYTF. The DNA of the CDR3 is TGTGCCAGTATAAAAGACGGGGCCCTGAACTATGGCTACACCTTC.

The rearrangement joins TRBV5-6 to TRBJ1-3; D remains ambiguous. The CDR3 totals 14 residues. Germline V lookup: CDR1 SGHDT, CDR2 YYEEEE. V was shortened by 2 bases and J by 0 bases, with 6 bases between the two germline ends. The CDR3 protein is CASSLQFSGNTIYF. DNA of the CDR3: TGTGCCAGCAGCTTACAGTTCTCTGGAAACACCATATATTTT.

J is TRBJ1-6 and V is TRBV5-6; TRBD1 matches at 9 bases. The trim removed 0 bases at V and 7 bases at J, leaving 2 bases unmatched. Germline V gives CDR1 SGHDT, CDR2 YYEEEE. This CDR3 is 15 amino acids long. The CDR3 sequence is CASSLGDRDNSPLHF. The CDR3 DNA follows: TGTGCCAGCAGCTTGGGGGACAGGGACAATTCACCCCTCCACTTT.

This chain connects TRBV25-1 to TRBJ1-1; D is ambiguous. This CDR3 is 13 amino acids long. V was cut by 4 bases and J by 0 bases, with 6 bases left in between. Germline V gene sequence: CDR1 MGHDK, CDR2 SYGVNS. As DNA, the CDR3 is TGTGCCAGCAGTGTTTCAGTGAACACTGAAGCTTTCTTT. This translates into CASSVSVNTEAFF. Together with reference TRBV25-1 and TRBJ1-1, the CDR3 gives the full variable domain: EADIYQTPRYLVIGTGKKITLECSQTMGHDKMYWYQQDPGMELHLIHYSYGVNSTEKGDLSSESTVSRIRTEHFPLTLESARPSHTSQYLCASSVSVNTEAFFGQGTRLTVV.

The chain recombines TRBV6-5 with TRBJ1-1; D may be TRBD1 (6 bases). CDR1 is MNHEY and CDR2 is SVGAGI in the germline V gene. CDR3 length: 15 residues. V was trimmed by 4 bases and J by 9 bases, leaving 21 bases between them. The CDR3 DNA follows: TGTGCCAGCAGTTTAGAGGGACACCGCAGAAATAAAGCTTTCTTT. Protein: CASSLEGHRRNKAFF.

The chain is built from TRBV5-1 and TRBJ2-7; 9 bases match TRBD1. V shed 2 bases, J shed 6 bases, and the junction held 6 bases outside the gene matches. This CDR3 comprises 14 residues. Per germline, CDR1 SGHRS and CDR2 YFSETQ. The CDR3 DNA reads as TGCGCCAGCAGCTTATGGGACAGGGTAAGCGAGCAGTACTTC. As protein: CASSLWDRVSEQYF.

The chain employs TRBV5-1 and TRBJ2-2; D is ambiguous. Germline lookup yields CDR1 SGHRS and CDR2 YFSETQ. Trimming took off 3 bases at V and 2 bases at J, with 11 bases between the two ends. This CDR3 contains 15 residues. CDR3 residues: CASSSSWDNTGELFF. The CDR3 nucleotides are TGCGCCAGCAGCTCCTCGTGGGATAACACCGGGGAGCTGTTTTTT.

A few counts support this clone. The chain is built from TRBV5-1 and TRBJ2-3; 11 bases line up with TRBD2. The germline V gene encodes CDR1 SGHRS and CDR2 YFSETQ. The CDR3 covers 14 residues. Trimming removed 2 bases from V and 4 bases from J; junction bases left unmatched: 0. The CDR3 region is CASSFSGGADTQYF. The CDR3 DNA follows: TGCGCCAGCAGCTTTAGCGGGGGGGCAGATACGCAGTATTTT.

The chain carries TRBV3-1 (or the pseudogene TRBV3-2) and TRBJ2-5, with 8 nucleotides matching TRBD1. This CDR3 spans 12 amino acids. J gave up 9 bases and V 2 bases, and 2 bases lay outside the gene matches. The germline CDR1 and CDR2 sequences are LGHDT and YNNKEL (reference sequence). The CDR3 nucleotides are TGTGCCAGCAGCCAATCGACAGGGGCCCAGTACTTC. Its translation: CASSQSTGAQYF.

The rearrangement joins TRBV14 to TRBJ1-2, with TRBD1 as a possible D gene (5 bases). This CDR3 comprises 18 residues. Germline loops: CDR1 SGHDN, CDR2 FVKESK. Trimming took off 0 bases at V and 1 base at J, with 18 bases between the two ends. The CDR3 DNA sequence: TGTGCCAGCAGCCAAGATTGGGACCTATCGGGGATTAACTATGGCTACACCTTC. Protein sequence: CASSQDWDLSGINYGYTF.

This sequence joins TRBV7-9 and TRBJ2-3; D is possibly TRBD2 (5 bases). V was cut by 2 bases and J by 3 bases, with 9 bases left in between. The CDR3 has 14 amino acids. Looked up from germline, CDR1 is SEHNR and CDR2 is FQNEAQ (reference sequence). The DNA for the CDR3 is TGTGCCAGCAGCTTAAGCGGACCGACAGATACGCAGTATTTT. As protein: CASSLSGPTDTQYF.

This clone was observed a few times. The rearrangement joins TRBV2 to TRBJ2-7; D remains ambiguous. V was shortened by 3 bases and J by 3 bases, with 0 bases between the two germline ends. The CDR3 totals 10 residues. Germline-derived CDR1 and CDR2 are SNHLY and FYNNEI. The CDR3 DNA sequence: TGTGCCAGCAGTGACTACGAGCAGTACTTC. Translation: CASSDYEQYF.

V gene TRBV4-1 combines with J gene TRBJ1-1; a possible D gene is TRBD1 (5 bases). Germline V gene data show CDR1 as MGHRA and CDR2 as YSYEKL. The CDR3 is 16 amino acids. V gave up 2 bases and J gave up 0 bases, with 13 bases separating them. The CDR3 region has the DNA TGCGCCAGCAGCCAACCCGGCGGGGCGCTGAACACTGAAGCTTTCTTT. Translated, it gives CASSQPGGALNTEAFF.

V and J are TRBV7-9 and TRBJ1-2, with D unresolved. From germline, CDR1 is SEHNR and CDR2 FQNEAQ (reference sequence). V was pared by 3 bases and J by 4 bases, with 15 bases between. The CDR3 sequence is 15 residues long. Here the CDR3 DNA reads TGTGCCAGCAGCTTTAATGAAGGCACACCCTATGGCTACACCTTC. It codes for CASSFNEGTPYGYTF.

This chain connects TRBV4-2 to TRBJ2-3; D may be TRBD1 or TRBD2 (6 bases each). The CDR3 spans 16 residues. V lost 3 bases to trimming and J lost 0 bases, with 13 bases between them. Germline V lookup: CDR1 LGHNA, CDR2 YNFKEQ. CDR3 region: CASSHLLGGSTDTQYF. As DNA, the CDR3 is TGTGCCAGCAGCCATCTATTAGGGGGGAGCACAGATACGCAGTATTTT.

V usage is TRBV2 and J usage is TRBJ1-5; maybe TRBD1 (6 bases). Per germline, CDR1 SNHLY and CDR2 FYNNEI. Trimming stripped 6 bases from V and 4 bases from J, with 13 bases between. The CDR3 contains 14 residues. The CDR3 DNA reads as TGTGCCAGCAGCGCTGGGACAAATAATCAGCCCCAGCATTTT. This codes for CASSAGTNNQPQHF. The complete variable domain, with remaining parts taken from reference TRBV2 and TRBJ1-5, reads EPEVTQTPSHQVTQMGQEVILRCVPISNHLYFYWYRQILGQKVEFLVSFYNNEISEKSEIFDDQFSVERPDGSNFTLKIRSTKLEDSAMYFCASSAGTNNQPQHFGDGTRLSIL.

The chain carries TRBV30 and TRBJ2-7, with D perhaps TRBD1 (5 bases). CDR3 length: 14 residues. Germline loops: CDR1 GTSNPN, CDR2 SVGIG (reference sequence). The V gene lost 0 bases and the J gene lost 3 bases, with 12 bases spanning the gap. The CDR3 DNA is TGTGCCTGGAGTGTGACAGCCACCCGCTACGAGCAGTACTTC. Protein product: CAWSVTATRYEQYF.

This clone is a singleton in its sample. V usage is TRBV5-1 and J usage is TRBJ1-1, with a weak D call TRBD1 (5 bases). V lost 6 bases, J lost 3 bases, and 12 bases lay in between. Germline values: CDR1 SGHRS, CDR2 YFSETQ. The CDR3 spans 13 residues. Here the CDR3 DNA reads TGCGCCAGCAAGGGTCTAGGGGACACTGAAGCTTTCTTT. Its protein is CASKGLGDTEAFF.

This clone was detected once. The chain links TRBV9 to TRBJ1-2; D possibly corresponds to TRBD1 (6 bases). From germline, CDR1 is SGDLS and CDR2 YYNGEE. The CDR3 extends over 15 amino acids. The germline V and J ends were trimmed by 3 bases and 2 bases, with 14 bases remaining between them. DNA for the CDR3: TGTGCCAGCAGCGCTACAGGGTCCCACAACTATGGCTACACCTTC. Amino acid sequence: CASSATGSHNYGYTF.

This chain connects TRBV19 to TRBJ1-6; D remains unclear. In germline, CDR1 is LNHDA, CDR2 SQIVND (reference sequence). CDR3 length: 14 residues. V shed 8 bases and J shed 1 base, with 9 bases lying between them. Here the CDR3 DNA reads TGTGCCAGTTTGGAGAGTTCCTATAATTCACCCCTCCACTTT. It specifies CASLESSYNSPLHF.

This sequence joins TRBV3-1 (or the pseudogene TRBV3-2) and TRBJ1-1; tentatively, D is TRBD1 (5 bases). Per the germline V gene, CDR1 is LGHDT and CDR2 is YNNKEL (reference sequence). The CDR3 totals 12 residues. Trimming took off 4 bases at V and 11 bases at J, with 14 bases between the two ends. As DNA, the CDR3 is TGTGCCAGCAGCCCGGGGGGGTTAGGGGCTTTCTTT. It specifies CASSPGGLGAFF.

V usage is TRBV7-9 and J usage is TRBJ1-1; TRBD1 matches at 7 bases. Germline CDR1 reads SEHNR; CDR2 reads FQNEAQ (reference sequence). The CDR3 runs to 14 residues. The J segment lost 3 bases and the V segment lost 7 bases, leaving 8 bases of the junction unmatched. The CDR3 nucleotides read TGTGCCAGCAAAGGGGCAGGGGGGCACACTGAAGCTTTCTTT. It is translated as CASKGAGGHTEAFF.

The chain employs TRBV28 and TRBJ2-7, with D uncertain. Germline V gene data show CDR1 as MDHEN and CDR2 as SYDVKM. There are 14 residues in the CDR3. The V end was cut by 3 bases, the J end by 3 bases, with 12 bases between. The DNA for the CDR3 is TGTGCCAGCAGTTTCACTACGTCCGGCTACGAGCAGTACTTC. It specifies CASSFTTSGYEQYF. The variable domain in full, completed from reference TRBV28 and TRBJ2-7, reads DVKVTQSSRYLVKRTGEKVFLECVQDMDHENMFWYRQDPGLGLRLIYFSYDVKMKEKGDIPEGYSVSREKKERFSLILESASTNQTSMYLCASSFTTSGYEQYFGPGTRLTVT.

In its sample, this clone was seen a few times. CDR3 region: CASSQDWDTFQFF. CDR3 in DNA: TGCGCCAGCAGCCAAGATTGGGACACCTTCCAGTTCTTC. V and J are TRBV4-3 and TRBJ2-1; D perhaps matches TRBD1 (6 bases). CDR1 LGHNA and CDR2 YSLEER come from the germline V gene. The CDR3 has 13 amino acids. V lost 0 bases and J lost 13, with 13 bases in between.